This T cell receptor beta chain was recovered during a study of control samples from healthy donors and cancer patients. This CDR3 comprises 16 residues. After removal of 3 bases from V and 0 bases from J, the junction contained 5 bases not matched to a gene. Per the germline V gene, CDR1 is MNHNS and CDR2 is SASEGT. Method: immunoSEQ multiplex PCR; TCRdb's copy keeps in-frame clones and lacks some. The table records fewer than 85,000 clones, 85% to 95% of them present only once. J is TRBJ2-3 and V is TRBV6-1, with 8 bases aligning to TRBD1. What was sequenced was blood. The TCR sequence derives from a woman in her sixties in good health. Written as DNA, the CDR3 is TGTGCCAGCAGTGACACCAGGGGGCGAAGCACAGATACGCAGTATTTT. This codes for CASSDTRGRSTDTQYF.